These 32 T cell receptor beta chains originate from one sample sequenced in a study of spatial heterogeneity in lung cancer. Findings and caveats of the study: Tumor mutation counts were tracked by expanded intratumoral alpha and beta TCR counts.

The time point was: sample taken at primary tumor resection. These receptors' antigens are unknown. MiXCR was run by TCRdb on the 5' RACE reads, yielding one entry per CDR3 protein. Of about 20,000 distinct CDR3 sequences in the sample, roughly 5.8% were seen once. The specimen comprised lung tumor tissue, sampled at surgery. These receptor sequences come from a female donor with early-stage non-small cell lung cancer.

This clonotype is labeled as medium-sized (0.01 to 0.1%). In a library made to pick up alpha chains, this beta chain is a stray read with a size that means little. This chain links TRBV10-3 with TRBJ2-7; 11 positions match TRBD1. The trim removed 2 bases at V and 5 bases at J, leaving 5 bases unmatched. CDR1 and CDR2 from the germline V gene are ENHRY and SYGVKD. The CDR3 loop spans 15 amino acids. The CDR3 spells CAISEPGQGANEQYF. The CDR3 DNA reads as TGTGCCATCAGTGAGCCCGGACAGGGGGCCAACGAGCAGTACTTC.

The table lists this clonotype with many counts. Because the library targeted alpha chains, this beta chain is an off-target read whose size means little. The chain employs TRBV28 and TRBJ2-2; TRBD2 matches at 10 bases. The V gene's germline CDR1 is MDHEN and CDR2 SYDVKM. The V segment lost 3 bases and the J segment 7 bases; nucleotides outside the gene matches: 8. The CDR3 has 16 amino acids. The CDR3 is CASSFGLAGDGGELFF. CDR3 bases: TGTGCCAGCAGTTTTGGGCTAGCGGGAGACGGCGGGGAGCTGTTTTTT.

In its sample, this clonotype was seen many times. The library was designed around alpha chains, so this beta chain is a stray read whose abundance carries little weight. The chain links TRBV6-2 or TRBV6-3 to TRBJ2-7, with D unclear. The V end was cut by 8 bases, the J end by 0 bases, with 14 bases between. CDR1 is MNHEY and CDR2 is SVGEGT in the germline V gene. This CDR3 is 14 amino acids long. Here the CDR3 reads CASVGRWDSYEQYF. The CDR3 coding sequence is TGTGCCAGCGTCGGTCGGTGGGACTCCTACGAGCAGTACTTC.

Ten or more counts support this clonotype. This beta chain slipped into a library made for alpha chains as a stray read, so its size is not meaningful. This chain links TRBV7-2 with TRBJ2-7; tentative D call: TRBD2 (6 bases). The CDR3 has 15 amino acids. Trimming stripped 7 bases from V and 1 base from J, with 17 bases between. The germline V gene encodes CDR1 SGHTA and CDR2 FQGNSA. CDR3 loop: CASTSRGTQSYEQYF. In DNA, the CDR3 is TGTGCCAGCACCTCTCGGGGGACCCAATCCTACGAGCAGTACTTC.

This clonotype qualifies as medium-sized. The library was built for alpha chains, so this beta chain is an off-target read and its size means little. The V gene is TRBV5-1, the J gene TRBJ2-1; maybe TRBD2 (5 bases). Trimming left V 0 bases short and J 0 bases short, with 10 bases between. The germline V gene encodes CDR1 SGHRS and CDR2 YFSETQ. The CDR3 runs 16 residues. The CDR3 DNA is TGCGCCAGCAGCTTGGGCGAAGGGAGCTCCTACAATGAGCAGTTCTTC. Its translation: CASSLGEGSSYNEQFF. Variable domain in full (rest from reference TRBV5-1 and TRBJ2-1): KAGVTQTPRYLIKTRGQQVTLSCSPISGHRSVSWYQQTPGQGLQFLFEYFSETQRNKGNFPGRFSGRQFSNSRSEMNVSTLELGDSALYLCASSLGEGSSYNEQFFGPGTRLTVL.

This clonotype has ten or more counts. For a library built for alpha chains, this beta chain is a stray read; little rests on its size. The CDR3 loop reads CASNLAGYNEQFF. The CDR3, as DNA: TGCGCCAGCAATCTAGCGGGGTACAATGAGCAGTTCTTC. The V call is TRBV10-2, the J call TRBJ2-1, with 9 positions matching TRBD2. The ends lost 7 bases at V and 4 bases at J; junction bases unmatched: 2. This CDR3 has 13 residues. The germline V gene encodes CDR1 WSHSY and CDR2 SAAADI.

This clonotype was detected ten times or more. Little can be read into the size of this beta chain, an off-target read in a library designed for alpha chains. This rearrangement joins TRBV29-1 to TRBJ2-5; D possibly uses TRBD1 or TRBD2 (5 bases each). Trimming shortened V by 7 bases and J by 5 bases, and 20 bases separated the two germline ends. The CDR3 is made up of 14 amino acids. Germline V CDR1 and CDR2: SQVTM, ANQGSEA. CDR3 in amino acids: CSAGDNYWGETQYF. CDR3 coding DNA: TGCAGCGCCGGGGATAATTATTGGGGGGAGACCCAGTACTTC.

In its sample, this clonotype was seen a few times. The library was prepared for alpha chains; this beta chain is a stray read, so its frequency means little. The chain couples TRBV20-1 to TRBJ2-3; 9 nucleotides match TRBD2. Germline assignment: CDR1 DFQATT and CDR2 SNEGSKA (reference sequence). The V gene end was trimmed by 2 bases and the J gene end by 0 bases; junction bases not matched to a gene: 0. CDR3 length equals 14 residues. For the CDR3, the DNA is TGCAGTGCTAGACTAGCGGGAAGCACAGATACGCAGTATTTT. This gives the protein CSARLAGSTDTQYF.

In its sample, this clonotype was seen many times. A library made for alpha chains picked up this beta chain off target, so its size means little. This chain connects TRBV9 to TRBJ2-7; D not resolved. Germline CDR1 is SGDLS and CDR2 is YYNGEE. CDR3 length: 15 amino acids. V gave up 0 bases and J gave up 3 bases, with 13 bases separating them. The CDR3 sequence is CASSVAVGTYYEQYF. The CDR3 DNA sequence: TGTGCCAGCAGCGTAGCCGTGGGTACCTACTACGAGCAGTACTTC.

At least ten counts were recorded for this clonotype. This beta chain turned up in a library designed for alpha chains; as an off-target read, its abundance says little. CDR3 DNA: TGCAGTGCTAGTGCAGGGGTTCGGCGCAATCAGCCCCAGCATTTT. Translation gives CSASAGVRRNQPQHF. The J gene is TRBJ1-5, the V gene TRBV20-1; D perhaps matches TRBD1 (6 bases). CDR1 DFQATT and CDR2 SNEGSKA come from the germline V gene (reference sequence). With 3 bases removed from V and 2 bases from J, the gap between germline ends came to 14 bases. The CDR3 consists of 15 residues.

This clonotype was detected only a few times. Compared with germline, one end of the junction differs, possibly owing to a read error. Since it is a stray read in a library aimed at alpha chains, this beta chain has a size that is not meaningful. V is TRBV7-2 and J is TRBJ1-6; D unclear. Germline V gene lookup returns CDR1 SGHTA and CDR2 FQGNSA. The CDR3 sequence is 14 residues long. CDR3 protein: CASSLDTHNSPLHF. The CDR3 nucleotides are TGTGCCAGCAGTTTAGATACACATAATTCACCCCTCCACTTT.

The table lists this clonotype with many counts. This beta chain turned up in a library designed for alpha chains; as an off-target read, its abundance says little. This chain links TRBV4-1 with TRBJ2-2; the D gene is possibly TRBD2 (6 bases). The CDR3 sequence is 14 residues long. The germline CDR1 and CDR2 sequences are MGHRA and YSYEKL. The germline V and J ends were trimmed by 0 bases and 13 bases, with 15 bases remaining between them. The CDR3 region is CASSQDGTRERLFF. CDR3 nucleotide sequence: TGCGCCAGCAGCCAAGATGGGACGCGGGAAAGGCTGTTTTTT.

Of note for this clonotype: Because this beta chain is a stray read in a library intended to capture alpha chains, its abundance should not be given much weight. This chain joins TRBV20-1 and TRBJ2-1; perhaps TRBD1 as D (5 bases). The CDR3 loop spans 10 amino acids. Germline values: CDR1 DFQATT, CDR2 SNEGSKA (reference sequence). V was trimmed by 5 bases and J by 10 bases, leaving 9 bases between them. CDR3 sequence: CSAGAAEQFF. The CDR3 coding sequence is TGCAGTGCTGGGGCGGCGGAGCAGTTCTTC.

This clonotype was observed at least ten times. Since it is a stray read in a library aimed at alpha chains, this beta chain has a size that is not meaningful. The genes are TRBV24-1 and TRBJ2-3; D is tentatively TRBD1 or TRBD2 (5 bases each). CDR1 KGHDR and CDR2 SFDVKD come from the germline V gene. The CDR3 is 13 amino acids. Trimming left V 3 bases short and J 4 bases short, with 7 bases between. CDR3 nucleotide sequence: TGTGCCACCAGTGATCTGGGGGCAGATACGCAGTATTTT. It encodes CATSDLGADTQYF.

At least ten counts were recorded for this clonotype. Found in a library prepared for alpha chains, this beta chain is an off-target read, and its abundance has little meaning. The chain links TRBV12-3 or TRBV12-4 to TRBJ2-1; 9 bases are a match to TRBD1. The ends lost 6 bases at V and 4 bases at J; junction bases unmatched: 7. The CDR3 covers 15 residues. CDR3 residues: CASSSRDRVYNEQFF. CDR3 nucleotide sequence: TGTGCCAGCAGCAGCCGGGACAGGGTATACAATGAGCAGTTCTTC.

This clonotype appeared many times. Little can be read into the size of this beta chain, an off-target read in a library designed for alpha chains. The chain is built from TRBV2 and TRBJ1-5; TRBD1 matches at 9 bases. J lost 7 bases, V lost 4 bases, and 5 bases had no gene match. Germline assignment: CDR1 SNHLY and CDR2 FYNNEI. The CDR3 totals 14 residues. CDR3 amino acids: CASSGGTGTQPQHF. CDR3 nucleotide sequence: TGTGCCAGCAGTGGAGGGACAGGGACCCAGCCCCAGCATTTT.

This clonotype has ten or more counts. In a library made to pick up alpha chains, this beta chain is a stray read with a size that means little. Here the CDR3 DNA reads TGTGCCAGCACCACTGGGAAGGAGCAGTTCTTC. Encoded protein: CASTTGKEQFF. The V call is TRBV12-3 or TRBV12-4, the J call TRBJ2-1, with D unclear. The ends were cut back, 7 bases at V and 10 bases at J, with 11 bases in the middle. CDR3 length: 11 amino acids.

This clonotype was recorded at least ten times. This beta chain is an unintended read in a library built for alpha chains; its size means little. J is TRBJ1-6 and V is TRBV7-2, with D possibly TRBD1 on 5 matching bases. Trimming stripped 1 base from V and 8 bases from J, with 12 bases between. Germline CDR1 and CDR2: SGHTA and FQGNSA. This CDR3 has 15 residues. DNA of the CDR3: TGTGCCAGCAGCTTAGGGTCCGGGGGGGATTCACCCCTCCACTTT. Translated, it gives CASSLGSGGDSPLHF.

The table lists this clonotype with many counts. This beta chain is an unintended read in a library built for alpha chains; its size means little. The genes are TRBV3-1 and TRBJ2-1; 8 bases are shared with TRBD2. This CDR3 contains 14 residues. The ends lost 8 bases at V and 7 bases at J; junction bases unmatched: 10. In germline, CDR1 is LGHDT, CDR2 YNNKEL (reference sequence). CDR3 residues: CASWSGRGVNEQFF. The CDR3, as DNA: TGTGCCAGCTGGAGCGGGAGAGGCGTGAATGAGCAGTTCTTC.

This clonotype was detected ten times or more. Since the library was made to target alpha chains, this beta chain is a stray read and its abundance is not meaningful. The chain joins TRBV3-1 to TRBJ2-6; the D is unclear. Trimming left V 1 base short and J 0 bases short, with 13 bases between. CDR1 and CDR2 from the germline V gene are LGHDT and YNNKEL (reference sequence). The CDR3 runs 18 residues. The CDR3 reads CASSQVVRRSSGANVLTF. For the CDR3, the DNA is TGTGCCAGCAGCCAAGTTGTCAGGCGTAGCTCTGGGGCCAACGTCCTGACTTTC.

This clonotype rates as medium-sized (0.01 to 0.1%). The library was designed around alpha chains, so this beta chain is a stray read whose abundance carries little weight. The chain joins TRBV5-1 to TRBJ2-1; 7 bases map to TRBD2. The junction had 19 bases not matched to a gene; V was cut back by 1 base and J by 0 bases. CDR3 length equals 21 residues. Germline assignment: CDR1 SGHRS and CDR2 YFSETQ. The CDR3 region is CASSLRGPGTTYTTSYNEQFF. CDR3 nucleotide sequence: TGCGCCAGCAGCTTGAGAGGTCCCGGGACTACGTATACAACCTCCTACAATGAGCAGTTCTTC.

This clonotype has ten or more counts. This beta chain lies outside the target of a library built for alpha chains; its clone size means little. The chain joins TRBV20-1 to TRBJ2-3; 9 bases agree with TRBD2. CDR1 DFQATT and CDR2 SNEGSKA come from the germline V gene (reference sequence). This CDR3 region has 17 residues. V shed 2 bases and J 3 bases; nucleotides not matched to a gene: 12. The CDR3 sequence is CSARSGDIAGATDTQYF. The CDR3 nucleotides read TGCAGTGCTAGATCAGGGGATATAGCGGGAGCGACAGATACGCAGTATTTT.

By share, this clonotype counts as medium-sized. This beta chain lies outside the target of a library built for alpha chains; its clone size means little. The V and J genes are TRBV24-1 and TRBJ2-5; perhaps TRBD1 as D (6 bases). Trimming pared 3 bases from V and 1 base from J, leaving 11 bases between. The CDR3 has 15 residues. From germline, CDR1 is KGHDR and CDR2 SFDVKD. This CDR3 is CATSDAWTAQETQYF. CDR3 sequence (DNA): TGTGCCACCAGTGATGCTTGGACAGCCCAAGAGACCCAGTACTTC.

This clonotype was seen many times. With the library built for alpha chains, this beta chain is off target and its frequency is not meaningful. The gene calls are TRBV7-2 and TRBJ2-1; possibly TRBD2 for D (6 bases). V was clipped by 4 bases and J by 5 bases, with 18 bases between them. The CDR3 is made up of 16 amino acids. CDR1 and CDR2 (germline): SGHTA, FQGNSA. The chain's CDR3 is CASSYRGGIRNNEQFF. CDR3 nucleotides: TGTGCCAGCAGCTATCGGGGCGGGATACGGAACAATGAGCAGTTCTTC.

This clonotype was recorded many times. This beta chain turned up in a library designed for alpha chains; as an off-target read, its abundance says little. The chain carries TRBV28 and TRBJ2-7, with TRBD2 matching over 9 bases. V shed 7 bases, J shed 4 bases, and the junction held 5 bases outside the gene matches. This CDR3 spans 13 amino acids. Germline V CDR1 and CDR2: MDHEN, SYDVKM. CDR3 sequence (DNA): TGTGCCAGCATCGATAGCGGGAGTTACGAGCAGTACTTC. Protein: CASIDSGSYEQYF.

Note on this clonotype: This beta chain is a stray read from a library made for alpha chains; its abundance is not meaningful. The chain has TRBV4-2 and TRBJ2-1, with TRBD1 matching 8 bases. This CDR3 spans 17 amino acids. J was trimmed by 5 bases and V by 3 bases; bases with no gene match: 12. Germline V gene sequence: CDR1 LGHNA, CDR2 YNFKEQ. In nucleotides, the CDR3 is TGTGCCAGCAGCCAGGAATCCACCGGGACAGGAGACAATGAGCAGTTCTTC. This gives the protein CASSQESTGTGDNEQFF.

This clonotype was seen repeatedly, ten times or more. This beta chain is a stray read from a library made for alpha chains; its abundance is not meaningful. V is TRBV5-1 and J is TRBJ2-1, with TRBD2 matching 10 bases. CDR3 length: 15 amino acids. CDR1 and CDR2 (germline): SGHRS, YFSETQ. The V gene end was trimmed by 4 bases and the J gene end by 3 bases; junction bases not matched to a gene: 4. CDR3 bases: TGCGCCAGCAGCGACGGACTAGCGGTCTACAATGAGCAGTTCTTC. Translation: CASSDGLAVYNEQFF.

This clonotype was seen repeatedly, ten times or more. This beta chain lies outside the target of a library built for alpha chains; its clone size means little. This sequence joins TRBV7-6 and TRBJ2-1; 8 bases are shared with TRBD2. The germline V gene has CDR1 SGHVS and CDR2 FNYEAQ. V was clipped by 5 bases and J by 9 bases; unmatched bases: 15. The CDR3 runs 16 residues. The CDR3 bases are TGTGCCAGCAGCCCCGGAGGAGCGGGAGACAAGGGTGAGCAGTTCTTC. It yields the protein CASSPGGAGDKGEQFF.

A remark on this clonotype: This beta chain was picked up by a library intended for alpha chains and is off target, so its count carries little meaning. The gene calls are TRBV6-6 and TRBJ2-7, with D maybe TRBD1 (5 bases). CDR3 length equals 14 residues. Germline V gives CDR1 MNHNY, CDR2 SVGAGI (reference sequence). Trimming cost V 2 bases and J 1 base, with 9 bases left between them. CDR3 coding DNA: TGTGCCAGCAGTTACGACAGTTGGTCCTACGAGCAGTACTTC. Protein: CASSYDSWSYEQYF.

This clonotype was observed many times. Being off target in a library aimed at alpha chains, this beta chain has a size of little meaning. The chain employs TRBV4-1 and TRBJ1-4, with 8 nucleotides matching TRBD1. V gave up 5 bases and J gave up 7 bases; unmatched junction bases: 9. The CDR3 consists of 15 residues. Germline assignment: CDR1 MGHRA and CDR2 YSYEKL. CDR3 nucleotide sequence: TGCGCCAGCAGCTCCGACAGGGGCGTTTTTGAAAAACTGTTTTTT. Protein product: CASSSDRGVFEKLFF.

This clonotype appeared many times. With the library built for alpha chains, this beta chain is off target and its frequency is not meaningful. CDR3 bases: TGCAGTGCTAAGACTGTCACAGATACGCAGTATTTT. This gives the protein CSAKTVTDTQYF. The chain links TRBV20-1 to TRBJ2-3; D ambiguous. Looked up from germline, CDR1 is DFQATT and CDR2 is SNEGSKA (reference sequence). Trimming stripped 4 bases from V and 2 bases from J, with 7 bases between. This CDR3 region has 12 residues.

This clonotype was picked up many times. The library was designed around alpha chains, so this beta chain is a stray read whose abundance carries little weight. The J gene is TRBJ2-7, the V gene TRBV20-1; D uncertain. CDR3 size: 13 residues. Germline CDR1 is DFQATT and CDR2 is SNEGSKA (reference sequence). V lost 1 base and J lost 2, with 9 bases in between. CDR3 nucleotide sequence: TGCAGTGCTAGAGGAGAACACACCTACGAGCAGTACTTC. It translates to CSARGEHTYEQYF.